The 11 T cell receptor beta chains below come from one sample, sequenced in a study of chemoradiotherapy in HPV16-positive cancers. Some clones are missing from TCRdb's copy, which holds only in-frame ones; the method was immunoSEQ multiplex PCR. The sample yields 9,500 to 15,000 clones, around 85% seen once. Sequencing was performed on blood, taken from a patient who underwent chemoradiotherapy. The receptors were sampled from a human donor with HPV-associated anogenital cancer.

This chain joins TRBV7-8 and TRBJ1-1; a weak D match, TRBD1 (6 bases). The CDR3 contains 14 residues. The germline V gene encodes CDR1 SGHVS and CDR2 FQNEAQ. With 3 bases removed from V and 0 bases from J, the gap between germline ends came to 8 bases. CDR3 loop: CASSFGQMNTEAFF. CDR3 nucleotides: TGTGCCAGCAGCTTCGGACAGATGAACACTGAAGCTTTCTTT. The variable domain in full, with the rest retrieved from reference TRBV7-8 and TRBJ1-1, is GAGVSQSPRYKVAKRGQDVALRCDPISGHVSLFWYQQALGQGPEFLTYFQNEAQLDKSGLPSDRFFAERPEGSVSTLKIQRTQQEDSAVYLCASSFGQMNTEAFFGQGTRLTVV.

The chain couples TRBV5-8 to TRBJ2-5; the match to TRBD1 covers 8 bases. The CDR3 is 15 amino acids. V was clipped by 0 bases and J by 3 bases; unmatched bases: 4. The V gene's germline CDR1 is SGHTS and CDR2 YDEGEE. As DNA, the CDR3 is TGTGCCAGCAGCTTGGGCGGGACAGGAAAAGAGACCCAGTACTTC. It yields the protein CASSLGGTGKETQYF.

The sample holds one count of this clone. This chain connects TRBV19 to TRBJ2-7; a weak D match, TRBD1 (6 bases). Deletions cut 2 bases from V and 3 bases from J, with 8 bases between. The CDR3 totals 13 residues. The germline V gene has CDR1 LNHDA and CDR2 SQIVND (reference sequence). The CDR3 sequence is CASSIRDNYEQYF. The CDR3 region has the DNA TGTGCCAGTAGTATACGGGACAACTACGAGCAGTACTTC.

This chain connects TRBV9 to TRBJ2-1; a weak D match, TRBD1 (6 bases). CDR3 length: 14 residues. The germline V gene encodes CDR1 SGDLS and CDR2 YYNGEE. The V end was cut by 4 bases, the J end by 5 bases, with 13 bases between. CDR3 amino acids: CASSPGTYDNEQFF. As DNA, the CDR3 is TGTGCCAGCAGCCCCGGGACATACGACAATGAGCAGTTCTTC.

This chain joins TRBV6-1 and TRBJ1-6; D call uncertain. Germline V gene data show CDR1 as MNHNS and CDR2 as SASEGT. The CDR3 has 13 residues. With 7 bases removed from V and 8 bases from J, the gap between germline ends came to 12 bases. The chain's CDR3 is CASISPQDSPLHF. The DNA of the CDR3 is TGTGCCAGCATCTCCCCCCAAGATTCACCCCTCCACTTT.

The chain couples TRBV5-1 to TRBJ1-6; no firm D call. With 7 bases removed from V and 5 bases from J, the gap between germline ends came to 10 bases. Germline-derived CDR1 and CDR2 are SGHRS and YFSETQ. This CDR3 is 13 amino acids long. The CDR3 DNA reads TGCGCCAGCTGGAGAGGAGATAATTCACCCCTCCACTTT. Protein product: CASWRGDNSPLHF.

The chain employs TRBV6-1 and TRBJ1-3; D may be TRBD1 (6 bases). Germline-derived CDR1 and CDR2 are MNHNS and SASEGT. The CDR3 extends over 17 amino acids. V was trimmed by 3 bases and J by 1 base, leaving 16 bases between them. CDR3 loop: CASSDLRQAGSGNTIYF. CDR3 DNA: TGTGCCAGCAGTGACCTCCGACAGGCAGGATCTGGAAACACCATATATTTT.

The chain recombines TRBV6-6 with TRBJ1-2; no firm D call. The CDR3 is made up of 12 amino acids. V was cut by 0 bases and J by 8 bases, with 7 bases left in between. Germline V gene lookup returns CDR1 MNHNY and CDR2 SVGAGI (reference sequence). The CDR3, as DNA: TGTGCCAGCAGTTACTCGAAGCAGGGCTACACCTTC. Translated, it gives CASSYSKQGYTF.

This clone has a single count. This chain joins TRBV5-1 and TRBJ2-5, with TRBD1 matching 12 bases. CDR3 length: 15 residues. Germline V CDR1 and CDR2: SGHRS, YFSETQ. The J segment lost 5 bases and the V segment lost 3 bases, leaving 5 bases of the junction unmatched. CDR3 sequence reads: CASSSGTGGAETQYF. For the CDR3, the DNA is TGCGCCAGCAGCTCCGGGACAGGGGGCGCGGAGACCCAGTACTTC.

The rearrangement joins TRBV5-4 to TRBJ1-5, with 9 bases fitting TRBD1. Germline assignment: CDR1 SGHNT and CDR2 YYREEE (reference sequence). V gave up 4 bases and J gave up 9 bases; unmatched junction bases: 5. This CDR3 spans 13 amino acids. The CDR3 sequence: CASSPGQGRPQHF. DNA of the CDR3: TGTGCCAGCAGCCCGGGACAGGGAAGGCCCCAGCATTTT.

The chain employs TRBV11-2 and TRBJ2-5; the D gene is possibly TRBD2 (6 bases). The CDR3 is made up of 13 amino acids. V shed 8 bases and J shed 7 bases, with 17 bases lying between them. Germline V gene lookup returns CDR1 SGHAT and CDR2 FQNNGV. CDR3 protein: CASRQGDGGTQYF. In DNA form, the CDR3 reads TGTGCCAGCCGTCAGGGCGACGGGGGGACCCAGTACTTC.